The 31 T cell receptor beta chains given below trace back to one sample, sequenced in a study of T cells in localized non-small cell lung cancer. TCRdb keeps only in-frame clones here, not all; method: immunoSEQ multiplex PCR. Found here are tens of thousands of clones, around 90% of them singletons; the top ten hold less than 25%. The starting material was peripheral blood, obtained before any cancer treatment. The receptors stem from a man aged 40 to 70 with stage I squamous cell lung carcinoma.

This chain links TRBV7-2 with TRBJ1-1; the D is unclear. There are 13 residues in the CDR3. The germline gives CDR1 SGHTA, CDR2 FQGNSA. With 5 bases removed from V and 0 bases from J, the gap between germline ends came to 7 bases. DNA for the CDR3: TGTGCCAGCAGCATACAGATGAACACTGAAGCTTTCTTT. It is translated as CASSIQMNTEAFF.

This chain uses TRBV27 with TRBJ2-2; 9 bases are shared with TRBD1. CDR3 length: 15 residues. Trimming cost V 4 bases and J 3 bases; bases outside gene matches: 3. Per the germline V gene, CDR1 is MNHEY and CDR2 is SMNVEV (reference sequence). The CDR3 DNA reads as TGTGCCAGCAGTTATTGGACAGGGGACACCGGGGAGCTGTTTTTT. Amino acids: CASSYWTGDTGELFF.

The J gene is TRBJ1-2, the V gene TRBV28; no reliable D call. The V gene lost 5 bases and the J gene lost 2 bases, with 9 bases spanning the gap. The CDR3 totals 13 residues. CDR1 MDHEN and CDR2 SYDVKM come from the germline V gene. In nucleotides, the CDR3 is TGTGCCAGCAGTCTACGACCAAACTATGGCTACACCTTC. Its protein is CASSLRPNYGYTF.

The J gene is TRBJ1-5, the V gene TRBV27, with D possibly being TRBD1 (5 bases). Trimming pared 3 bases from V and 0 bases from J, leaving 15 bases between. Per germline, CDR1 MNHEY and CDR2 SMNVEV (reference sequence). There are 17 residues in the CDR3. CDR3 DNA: TGTGCCAGCAGTTTTTATTCGGCAGGGTATAGCAATCAGCCCCAGCATTTT. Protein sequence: CASSFYSAGYSNQPQHF.

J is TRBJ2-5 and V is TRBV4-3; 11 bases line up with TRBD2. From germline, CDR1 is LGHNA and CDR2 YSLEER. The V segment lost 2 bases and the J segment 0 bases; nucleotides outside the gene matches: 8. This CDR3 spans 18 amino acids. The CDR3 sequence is CASSQRLTSGRHQETQYF. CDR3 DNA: TGCGCCAGCAGCCAAAGGTTAACTAGCGGGAGACACCAAGAGACCCAGTACTTC.

The CDR3 region is CATEGAADTQYF. CDR3 nucleotides: TGTGCCACAGAGGGGGCTGCAGATACGCAGTATTTT. The chain recombines TRBV19 with TRBJ2-3, with TRBD1 matching 7 bases. This CDR3 region has 12 residues. Germline values: CDR1 LNHDA, CDR2 SQIVND (reference sequence). Trimming cost V 10 bases and J 4 bases; bases outside gene matches: 5.

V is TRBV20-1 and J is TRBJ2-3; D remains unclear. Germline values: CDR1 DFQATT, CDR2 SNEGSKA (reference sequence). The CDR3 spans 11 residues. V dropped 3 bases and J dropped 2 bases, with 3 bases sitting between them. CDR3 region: CSASPTDTQYF. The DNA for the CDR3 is TGCAGTGCTAGCCCCACAGATACGCAGTATTTT.

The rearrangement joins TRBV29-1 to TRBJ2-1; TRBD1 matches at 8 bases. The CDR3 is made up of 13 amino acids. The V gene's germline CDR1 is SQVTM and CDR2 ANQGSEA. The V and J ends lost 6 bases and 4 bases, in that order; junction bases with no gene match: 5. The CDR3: CSVAGGWYNEQFF. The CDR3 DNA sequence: TGCAGCGTCGCAGGGGGCTGGTACAATGAGCAGTTCTTC.

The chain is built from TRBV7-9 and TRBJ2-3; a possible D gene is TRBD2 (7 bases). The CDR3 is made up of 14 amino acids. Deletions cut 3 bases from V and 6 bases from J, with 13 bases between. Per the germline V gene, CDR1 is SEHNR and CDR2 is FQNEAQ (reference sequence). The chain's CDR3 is CASSFGGAADTQYF. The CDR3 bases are TGTGCCAGCAGCTTTGGGGGGGCGGCGGATACGCAGTATTTT.

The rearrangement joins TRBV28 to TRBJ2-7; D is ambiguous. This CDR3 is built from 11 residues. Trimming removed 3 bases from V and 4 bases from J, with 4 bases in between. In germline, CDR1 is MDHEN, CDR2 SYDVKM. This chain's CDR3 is CASSFTYEQYF. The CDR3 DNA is TGTGCCAGCAGTTTCACATACGAGCAGTACTTC.

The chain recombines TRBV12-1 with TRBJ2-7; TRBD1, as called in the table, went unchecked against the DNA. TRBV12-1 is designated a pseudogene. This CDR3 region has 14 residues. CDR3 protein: CASSFWWGLREQYF. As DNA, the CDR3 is TGTGCCAGCAGCTTTTGGTGGGGCCTGAGGGAGCAGTACTTC.

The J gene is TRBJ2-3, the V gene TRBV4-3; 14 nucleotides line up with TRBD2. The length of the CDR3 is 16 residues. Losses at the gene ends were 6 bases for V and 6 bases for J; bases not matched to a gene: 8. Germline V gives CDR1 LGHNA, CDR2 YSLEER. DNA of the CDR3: TGCGCCAGCAGTCAGGGACTAGCGGGAGATCTCGATACGCAGTATTTT. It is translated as CASSQGLAGDLDTQYF.

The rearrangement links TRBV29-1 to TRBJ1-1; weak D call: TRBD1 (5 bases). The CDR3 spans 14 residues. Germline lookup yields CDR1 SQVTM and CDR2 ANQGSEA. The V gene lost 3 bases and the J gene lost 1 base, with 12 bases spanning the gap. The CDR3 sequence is CSVEVAGPNTEAFF. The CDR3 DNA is TGCAGCGTTGAGGTCGCAGGGCCGAACACTGAAGCTTTCTTT.

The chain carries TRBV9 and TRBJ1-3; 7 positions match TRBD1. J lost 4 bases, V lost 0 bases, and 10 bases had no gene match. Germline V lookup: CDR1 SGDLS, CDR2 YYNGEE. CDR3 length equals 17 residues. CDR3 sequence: CASSVGARRGRGNTIYF. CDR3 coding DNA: TGTGCCAGCAGCGTAGGGGCTCGTAGGGGGCGAGGAAACACCATATATTTT.

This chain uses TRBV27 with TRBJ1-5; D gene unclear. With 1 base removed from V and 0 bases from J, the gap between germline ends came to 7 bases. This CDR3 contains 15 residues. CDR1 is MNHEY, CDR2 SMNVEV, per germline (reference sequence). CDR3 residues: CASSLYSYSNQPQHF. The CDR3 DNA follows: TGTGCCAGCAGTTTATACAGTTATAGCAATCAGCCCCAGCATTTT.

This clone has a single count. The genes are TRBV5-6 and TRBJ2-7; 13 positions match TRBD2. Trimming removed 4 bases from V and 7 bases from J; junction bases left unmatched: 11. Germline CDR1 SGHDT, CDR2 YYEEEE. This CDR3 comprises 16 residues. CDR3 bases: TGTGCCAGCAGCCCTACTAGCGGGAGGGCGCTAGGGGAGCAGTACTTC. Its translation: CASSPTSGRALGEQYF. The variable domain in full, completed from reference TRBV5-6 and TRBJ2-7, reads DAGVTQSPTHLIKTRGQQVTLRCSPKSGHDTVSWYQQALGQGPQFIFQYYEEEERQRGNFPDRFSGHQFPNYSSELNVNALLLGDSALYLCASSPTSGRALGEQYFGPGTRLTVT.

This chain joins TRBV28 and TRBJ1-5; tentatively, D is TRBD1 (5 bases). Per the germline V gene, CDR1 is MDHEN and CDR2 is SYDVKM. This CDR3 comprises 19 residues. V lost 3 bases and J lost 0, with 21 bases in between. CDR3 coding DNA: TGTGCCAGCAGTTTTGAGGCGGCCCTGGGGGAATATAGCAATCAGCCCCAGCATTTT. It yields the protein CASSFEAALGEYSNQPQHF.

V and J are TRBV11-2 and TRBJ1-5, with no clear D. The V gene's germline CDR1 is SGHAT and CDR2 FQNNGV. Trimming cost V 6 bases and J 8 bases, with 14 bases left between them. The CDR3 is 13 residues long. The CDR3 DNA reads TGTGCCAGCAGTCCATTCGGCGAGAAGCCCCAGCATTTT. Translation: CASSPFGEKPQHF.

The CDR3 is CASSRAGTSGIANEQFF. The CDR3 DNA reads as TGTGCCAGCAGCCGAGCCGGGACTAGCGGGATTGCAAATGAGCAGTTCTTC. The chain couples TRBV28 to TRBJ2-1; 13 bases fit TRBD2. This CDR3 contains 17 residues. The ends lost 6 bases at V and 7 bases at J; junction bases unmatched: 12. CDR1 MDHEN and CDR2 SYDVKM come from the germline V gene.

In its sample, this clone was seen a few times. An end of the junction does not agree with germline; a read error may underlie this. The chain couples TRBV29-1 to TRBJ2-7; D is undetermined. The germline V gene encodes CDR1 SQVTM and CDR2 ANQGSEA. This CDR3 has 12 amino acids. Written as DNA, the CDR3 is TGCAGTGTTGTCGGGCCAGGCTACGAGCAGTACTTC. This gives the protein CSVVGPGYEQYF.

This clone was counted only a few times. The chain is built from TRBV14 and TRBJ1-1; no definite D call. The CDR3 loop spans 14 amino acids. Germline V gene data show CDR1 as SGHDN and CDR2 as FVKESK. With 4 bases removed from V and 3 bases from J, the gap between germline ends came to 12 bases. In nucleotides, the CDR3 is TGTGCCAGCAGCCCCGTGGGAGGTCACACTGAAGCTTTCTTT. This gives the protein CASSPVGGHTEAFF. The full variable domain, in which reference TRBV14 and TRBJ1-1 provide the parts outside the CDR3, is EAGVTQFPSHSVIEKGQTVTLRCDPISGHDNLYWYRRVMGKEIKFLLHFVKESKQDESGMPNNRFLAERTGGTYSTLKVQPAELEDSGVYFCASSPVGGHTEAFFGQGTRLTVV.

DNA for the CDR3: TGCGCCAGCGTTTATGGGGAGGTCACAGATACGCAGTATTTT. Translation gives CASVYGEVTDTQYF. The chain joins TRBV5-1 to TRBJ2-3; possibly TRBD2 for D (6 bases). CDR3 length equals 14 residues. V was clipped by 7 bases and J by 2 bases, with 14 bases between them. Germline lookup yields CDR1 SGHRS and CDR2 YFSETQ.

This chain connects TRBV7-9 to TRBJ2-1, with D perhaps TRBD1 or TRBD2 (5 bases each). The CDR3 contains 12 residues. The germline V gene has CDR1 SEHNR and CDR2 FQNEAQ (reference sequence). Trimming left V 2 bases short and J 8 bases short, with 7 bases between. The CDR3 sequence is CASSLQGDEQFF. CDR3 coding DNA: TGTGCCAGCAGCTTACAGGGAGATGAGCAGTTCTTC.

The CDR3 spells CASSDSQETQYF. The CDR3 nucleotides read TGCGCCAGCAGTGACAGTCAAGAGACCCAGTACTTC. The chain uses TRBV5-1 and TRBJ2-5; the D gene is possibly TRBD1 (5 bases). The V end lost 5 bases, the J end lost 2 bases, and 7 bases lay between the germline ends. This CDR3 comprises 12 residues. In germline, CDR1 is SGHRS, CDR2 YFSETQ.

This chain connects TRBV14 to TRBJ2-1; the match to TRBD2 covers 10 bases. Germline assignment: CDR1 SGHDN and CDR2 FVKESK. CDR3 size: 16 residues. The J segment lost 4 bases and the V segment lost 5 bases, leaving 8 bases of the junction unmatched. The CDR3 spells CASSKLAGVGYNEQFF. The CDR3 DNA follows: TGTGCCAGCAGCAAGCTAGCGGGAGTGGGATACAATGAGCAGTTCTTC.

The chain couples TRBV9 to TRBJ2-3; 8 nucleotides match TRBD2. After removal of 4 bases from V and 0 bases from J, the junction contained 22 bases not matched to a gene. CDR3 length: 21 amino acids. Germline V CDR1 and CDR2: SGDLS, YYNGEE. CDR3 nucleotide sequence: TGTGCCAGCAGCCTCAGGGGAGGGGTATACGGCGGGAGGCCTAGCACAGATACGCAGTATTTT. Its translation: CASSLRGGVYGGRPSTDTQYF.

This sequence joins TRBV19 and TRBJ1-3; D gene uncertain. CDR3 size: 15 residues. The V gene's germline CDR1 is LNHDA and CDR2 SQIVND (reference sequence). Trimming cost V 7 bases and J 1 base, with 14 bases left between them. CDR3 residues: CASTPLAASGNTIYF. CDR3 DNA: TGTGCCAGTACCCCGTTGGCGGCTTCTGGAAACACCATATATTTT.

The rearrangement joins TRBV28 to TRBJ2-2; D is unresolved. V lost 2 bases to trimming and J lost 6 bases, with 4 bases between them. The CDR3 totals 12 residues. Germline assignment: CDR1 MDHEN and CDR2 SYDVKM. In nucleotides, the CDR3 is TGTGCCAGCAGTTTAAGGTCCGGGGAGCTGTTTTTT. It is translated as CASSLRSGELFF.

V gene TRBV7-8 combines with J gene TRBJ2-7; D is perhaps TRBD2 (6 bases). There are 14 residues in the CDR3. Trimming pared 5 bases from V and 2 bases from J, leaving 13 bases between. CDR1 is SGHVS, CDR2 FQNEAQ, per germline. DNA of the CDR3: TGTGCCAGCAGCCCTGAGCGGAGGGCCTACGAGCAGTACTTC. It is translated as CASSPERRAYEQYF.

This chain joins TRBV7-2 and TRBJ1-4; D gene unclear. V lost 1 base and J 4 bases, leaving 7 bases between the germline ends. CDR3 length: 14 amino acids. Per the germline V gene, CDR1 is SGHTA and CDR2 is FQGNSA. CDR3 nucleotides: TGTGCCAGCAGCTTAGTTTCGGGTAATGAAAAACTGTTTTTT. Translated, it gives CASSLVSGNEKLFF.

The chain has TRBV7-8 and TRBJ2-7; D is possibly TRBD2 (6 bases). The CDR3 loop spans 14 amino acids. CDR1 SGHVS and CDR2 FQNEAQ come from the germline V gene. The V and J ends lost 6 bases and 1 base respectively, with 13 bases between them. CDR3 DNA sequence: TGTGCCAGCAGTTTTCTCAGCGGGTCCTACGAGCAGTACTTC. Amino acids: CASSFLSGSYEQYF.